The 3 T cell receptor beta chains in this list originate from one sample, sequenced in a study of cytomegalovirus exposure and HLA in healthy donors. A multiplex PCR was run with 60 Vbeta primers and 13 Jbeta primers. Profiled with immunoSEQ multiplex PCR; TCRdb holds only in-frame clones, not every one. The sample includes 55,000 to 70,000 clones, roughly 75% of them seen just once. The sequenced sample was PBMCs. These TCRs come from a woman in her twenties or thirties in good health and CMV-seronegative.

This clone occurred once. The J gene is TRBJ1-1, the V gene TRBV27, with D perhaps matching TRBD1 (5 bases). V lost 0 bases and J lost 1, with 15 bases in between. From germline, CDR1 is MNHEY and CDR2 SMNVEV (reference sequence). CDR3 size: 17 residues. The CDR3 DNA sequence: TGTGCCAGCAGTTTATCCTCCCTCAGACAGAAGAACACTGAAGCTTTCTTT. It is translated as CASSLSSLRQKNTEAFF.

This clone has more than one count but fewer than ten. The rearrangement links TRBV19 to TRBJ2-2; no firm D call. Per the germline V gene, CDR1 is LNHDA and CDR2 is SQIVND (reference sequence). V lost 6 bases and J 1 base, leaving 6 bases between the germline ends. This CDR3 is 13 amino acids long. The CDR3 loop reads CASSLRNTGELFF. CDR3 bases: TGTGCCAGTAGCCTCAGGAACACCGGGGAGCTGTTTTTT.

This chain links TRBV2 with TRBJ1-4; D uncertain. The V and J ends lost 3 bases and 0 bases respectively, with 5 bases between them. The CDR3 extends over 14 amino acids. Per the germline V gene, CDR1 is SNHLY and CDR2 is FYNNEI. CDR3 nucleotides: TGTGCCAGCAGTGAGATAGCAACTAATGAAAAACTGTTTTTT. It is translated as CASSEIATNEKLFF.